A selection of T cell receptor beta chains follows, all from one sample in a study of blood T cell repertoires in COVID-19. Data came from immunoSEQ multiplex PCR; TCRdb stores just in-frame clones and leaves some out. The table includes around 130,000 clones, roughly four fifths detected once. The sequencing sample was made of peripheral blood. The origin of the receptors is a woman aged 70-85 years with acute or convalescent COVID-19. Both conserved end residues are part of each CDR3. A D gene is named only where the DNA matches it firmly. Clone size, where shown, is once, few, many, or a class for clones that have expanded.

TGTGCCAGCAGCCCGTACCAAGAGACCCAGTACTTC,CASSPYQETQYF,NA,TRBV7-2,TRBJ2-5,NA
TGTGCCAGCAGCTTGCCACGAGTGAACTCAAACACTGAAGCTTTCTTT,CASSLPRVNSNTEAFF,NA,TRBV5-5,TRBJ1-1,NA
TGTGCCAGTAGTATAGGTGGCCTTGAAAGAGAGCAGTACTTC,CASSIGGLEREQYF,NA,TRBV19,TRBJ2-7,NA
TGTGCCAGAAGCTTAGGCGGGGCGAACACCGGGGAGCTGTTTTTT,CARSLGGANTGELFF,NA,TRBV7-5,TRBJ2-2,few
TGTGCCAGCAGCTTAATGGGGAGCACCGGGGAGCTGTTTTTT,CASSLMGSTGELFF,NA,TRBV11-2,TRBJ2-2,NA
TGTGCCAGCAGTCTGGGACAGGGGAGATTTGGCTACACCTTC,CASSLGQGRFGYTF,TRBD1,TRBV28,TRBJ1-2,NA
TGTGCCAGCAGCACAACCGGGACAGCCCAAGAGACCCAGTACTTC,CASSTTGTAQETQYF,TRBD1,TRBV7-6,TRBJ2-5,once
TGTGCCAGCAGCCCCGGCGGGGATGAAGCTTTCTTT,CASSPGGDEAFF,NA,TRBV11-3,TRBJ1-1,few
TGTGCCAGCACCCCAACAGGTTCAGGTGAGCAGTTCTTC,CASTPTGSGEQFF,NA,TRBV11-2,TRBJ2-1,NA
TGTGCCAGCAGTGACTCGGGTGGCAATCAGCCCCAGCATTTT,CASSDSGGNQPQHF,NA,TRBV2,TRBJ1-5,NA
TGTGCCAGTAGTATAGATGGGACAGTCAATGAGCAGTTCTTC,CASSIDGTVNEQFF,TRBD1,TRBV19,TRBJ2-1,NA
TGCGCCAGTCAAATTACAGGGGGCAGGGAAGCTTTCTTT,CASQITGGREAFF,TRBD1,TRBV5-1,TRBJ1-1,NA
TGTGCCAGTAGTAGGGCTAGCGGGGGGCCCCAAGAGACCCAGTACTTC,CASSRASGGPQETQYF,TRBD2,TRBV19,TRBJ2-5,NA
TGTGCCAGCAGCCAAGACAGGGTTGGAAACACCATATATTTT,CASSQDRVGNTIYF,TRBD1,TRBV16,TRBJ1-3,NA
TGCGCCAGCAGGCCCGGGGATAGGGTAGACAGGGAGACCCAGTACTTC,CASRPGDRVDRETQYF,NA,TRBV4-1,TRBJ2-5,NA
TGTGCCAGCAGCCCAACAGGTCGGAAAGAGACCCAGTACTTC,CASSPTGRKETQYF,NA,TRBV5-6,TRBJ2-5,NA
TGTGCCAGTGAGTCCGGTGGGGCTGGTGGTTCACCCCTCCACTTT,CASESGGAGGSPLHF,NA,TRBV19,TRBJ1-6,NA
TGTGCCAGCTCACCCCCGACAGGACAAGAGACCCAGTACTTC,CASSPPTGQETQYF,NA,TRBV18,TRBJ2-5,NA
TGTGCCAGCAGCTCAGGGCTCCCGGGCACTGAAGCTTTCTTT,CASSSGLPGTEAFF,NA,TRBV11-2,TRBJ1-1,NA
TGTGCCATCAGTGAGGGGTGGGCTACCTCCTACAATGAGCAGTTCTTC,CAISEGWATSYNEQFF,NA,TRBV10-3,TRBJ2-1,NA
TGTGCCAGCAGTTACGGAGGCGCGGGGAACACTGAAGCTTTCTTT,CASSYGGAGNTEAFF,NA,TRBV6-6,TRBJ1-1,NA
TGCGCCAGCAGCCAAGATACAGGGGGGTACACTGAAGCTTTCTTT,CASSQDTGGYTEAFF,TRBD1,TRBV4-3,TRBJ1-1,NA
TGTGCCAGCAGCCAAAGAGGACAGGGAAGCTATGGCTACACCTTC,CASSQRGQGSYGYTF,TRBD1,TRBV7-2,TRBJ1-2,NA
TGTGCCTGGAATTTCGGACAGGTTCCTAACTATGGCTACACCTTC,CAWNFGQVPNYGYTF,TRBD1,TRBV30,TRBJ1-2,NA
TGTGCCAGCAGTTACTCCCCACAGAGTGAGACGCAGTATTTT,CASSYSPQSETQYF,NA,TRBV6-6,TRBJ2-3,NA
TGCGCCAGCAAACTAACAGGGGGCGAGTTAGAAAAACTGTTTTTT,CASKLTGGELEKLFF,TRBD1,TRBV5-1,TRBJ1-4,NA
TGCAGTGCTCATACAGGGCCTGAAGCTTTCTTT,CSAHTGPEAFF,NA,TRBV20-1,TRBJ1-1,few
TGTGCCATCAGTGCTGCGGACACCTATGGCTACACCTTC,CAISAADTYGYTF,NA,TRBV10-3,TRBJ1-2,NA
TGCGCCAGCAGCTTGGGGGGCCAGGGCAACACTGAAGCTTTCTTT,CASSLGGQGNTEAFF,NA,TRBV5-1,TRBJ1-1,NA
TGTGCCTGGAGTGAAACAGTATTAAATTCACCCCTCCACTTT,CAWSETVLNSPLHF,NA,TRBV30,TRBJ1-6,NA
TGTGCCAGCAGCTTAGGGGCCAGGGGTTCACCCCTCCACTTT,CASSLGARGSPLHF,NA,TRBV11-3,TRBJ1-6,NA
TGTGCCAGCAGCCAGGGACAGGGGGCTGATTATGGCTACACCTTC,CASSQGQGADYGYTF,TRBD1,TRBV5-4,TRBJ1-2,NA
TGTGCTAGTGGTTTGGTGCGGGGGATAGGGGAGACCCAGTACTTC,CASGLVRGIGETQYF,TRBD2,TRBV12-5,TRBJ2-5,NA
TGTGCCAGCAGTCCTTCCCACCGCGCAACTAATGAAAAACTGTTTTTT,CASSPSHRATNEKLFF,NA,TRBV27,TRBJ1-4,few
TGTGCCAGCAGCTCGGATCTAGCGGGGGTGGGGACAGATACGCAGTATTTT,CASSSDLAGVGTDTQYF,TRBD2,TRBV5-5,TRBJ2-3,NA
TGCGCCAGCAGCGCGATCCCAGGGGGCTTGAACACTGAAGCTTTCTTT,CASSAIPGGLNTEAFF,TRBD1,TRBV5-1,TRBJ1-1,once
TGTGCCAGTAGTATCGGGGTTGGCAATCAGCCCCAGCATTTT,CASSIGVGNQPQHF,NA,TRBV19,TRBJ1-5,NA
TGTGCCAGCAGCTTACCGGGGTTGGAGACCCAGTACTTC,CASSLPGLETQYF,NA,TRBV11-3,TRBJ2-5,NA
TGTGCCAGCAGTCAGGGGCGTGAAAAACTGTTTTTT,CASSQGREKLFF,NA,TRBV6-5,TRBJ1-4,NA
TGTGCCAGCAGCCCCCTAGGAGGAGGTACGCAGTATTTT,CASSPLGGGTQYF,NA,TRBV11-2,TRBJ2-3,NA
TGTGCCAGCAGCCAAACCGGGACAGTAAATGAAAAACTGTTTTTT,CASSQTGTVNEKLFF,TRBD1,TRBV3-1/TRBV3-2,TRBJ1-4,NA
TGCGCCAGCACCGGACACCTAGGAGAGACCCAGTACTTC,CASTGHLGETQYF,NA,TRBV10-2,TRBJ2-5,NA
TGTGCCAGCAGTTCCCAGGGAGAAAGGGGGTCCTATGGCTACACCTTC,CASSSQGERGSYGYTF,NA,TRBV6-6,TRBJ1-2,NA
TGCGCCAGCAGCCAAGTGGCCTCTAACTATGGCTACACCTTC,CASSQVASNYGYTF,NA,TRBV4-1,TRBJ1-2,NA
TGTGCCAGCAGCTTAACTAGCGGGGTACAAGAGACCCAGTACTTC,CASSLTSGVQETQYF,TRBD2,TRBV11-2,TRBJ2-5,once